The clone carrying this T cell receptor (beta chain) was found a few times. The antigen is undetermined. The data were obtained in a study of T-cell reconstitution after alpha-beta-depleted transplantation in children. Study-level results: Once a year had passed after transplant, T-cell counts and diversity came mostly from newly produced T cells. High day-60 TCRbeta diversity in some patients came from surviving recipient T cells and thymic progenitors. Expanded graft clones, several hundred of them, were reportedly the source of alpha-beta T cells about two months after transplant.

During its preparation, the TCRbeta library received unique molecular identifiers. TCRdb processed the PCR reads anew with MiXCR; each CDR3 protein has one entry. The sample includes about 300,000 distinct CDR3 sequences, roughly 7.8% of them seen just once. From germline, CDR1 is MNHNS and CDR2 SASEGT. This CDR3 spans 13 amino acids. Losses at the gene ends were 6 bases for V and 2 bases for J; bases not matched to a gene: 2. The receptor comes from a female patient aged 2-10 years who had a stem cell transplant for Fanconi anemia, so the T cells may come from the graft donor. V is TRBV6-1 and J is TRBJ2-5; 8 bases align to TRBD1. Material: peripheral blood, obtained 360 days after TCRalphabeta/CD19-depleted stem cell transplant. The CDR3 loop is CASSWTGQETQYF. The CDR3 DNA reads TGTGCCAGCAGCTGGACAGGGCAAGAGACCCAGTACTTC.